One and the same sample provided the 17 T cell receptor beta chains below, sequenced in a study of graft-versus-host responses after intestinal transplantation. Assay used: immunoSEQ multiplex PCR; TCRdb lists only in-frame clones, some missing. The sample carries roughly 25,000 clones, around 94% recorded once. The starting material was PBMCs, obtained 30 days after intestinal transplant. The source of these receptors is a human patient who received an intestinal transplant, so some T cells may come from the graft donor.

This sequence joins TRBV5-4 and TRBJ2-1, with 10 bases fitting TRBD2. Germline CDR1 SGHNT, CDR2 YYREEE (reference sequence). The CDR3 runs 14 residues. The ends lost 4 bases at V and 6 bases at J; junction bases unmatched: 4. CDR3 bases: TGTGCCAGCAGCGGCGGGACTAGCGTCAATGAGCAGTTCTTC. Translating it yields CASSGGTSVNEQFF.

The V and J genes are TRBV18 and TRBJ2-4; D gene unclear. Germline V gene lookup returns CDR1 KGHSH and CDR2 LQKENI. V dropped 1 base and J dropped 1 base, with 14 bases sitting between them. The CDR3 is 17 amino acids. The CDR3 sequence: CASSPQGVLVAKNIQYF. The CDR3 nucleotides are TGTGCCAGCTCACCACAGGGTGTTTTGGTTGCCAAAAACATTCAGTACTTC.

This clone appeared a few times. The genes are TRBV15 and TRBJ1-1, with D perhaps TRBD1 (6 bases). Trimming stripped 10 bases from V and 1 base from J, with 13 bases between. The CDR3 is made up of 13 amino acids. The germline V gene encodes CDR1 LNHNV and CDR2 YYDKDF (reference sequence). The CDR3 region is CAIGDRRNTEAFF. In nucleotides, the CDR3 is TGTGCCATCGGCGACAGGAGGAACACTGAAGCTTTCTTT.

The chain links TRBV5-6 to TRBJ1-2; TRBD1 is a possible D gene (5 bases). Between the trimmed V and J ends, which lost 0 bases and 6 bases, there was a span of 12 bases. CDR1 and CDR2 (germline): SGHDT, YYEEEE. The CDR3 is made up of 14 amino acids. The CDR3 loop reads CASSLVGTEDGYTF. DNA of the CDR3: TGTGCCAGCAGCTTGGTTGGGACCGAGGATGGCTACACCTTC.

The chain links TRBV19 to TRBJ1-2, with D perhaps TRBD1 (6 bases). V was cut by 5 bases and J by 8 bases, with 12 bases left in between. Germline CDR1 and CDR2: LNHDA and SQIVND (reference sequence). The CDR3 is 12 residues long. CDR3 DNA sequence: TGTGCCAGTAGTCCCAGGGGAGGAGGCTACACCTTC. Translation: CASSPRGGGYTF.

The chain uses TRBV27 and TRBJ1-1; D is uncertain. This CDR3 has 12 amino acids. V gave up 2 bases and J gave up 11 bases, with 12 bases separating them. Germline CDR1 and CDR2: MNHEY and SMNVEV (reference sequence). CDR3 sequence: CASSLRGREAFF. In nucleotides, the CDR3 is TGTGCCAGCAGTTTACGGGGAAGGGAGGCTTTCTTT.

The chain recombines TRBV6-5 with TRBJ1-5, with TRBD1 as a possible D gene (5 bases). The V gene's germline CDR1 is MNHEY and CDR2 SVGAGI. V was trimmed by 2 bases and J by 2 bases, leaving 10 bases between them. The CDR3 is made up of 15 amino acids. CDR3: CASSYRGDGNQPQHF. The CDR3 DNA sequence: TGTGCCAGCAGTTACCGTGGGGACGGCAATCAGCCCCAGCATTTT.

The genes are TRBV9 and TRBJ1-1; 8 bases line up with TRBD1. Germline V gene lookup returns CDR1 SGDLS and CDR2 YYNGEE. The CDR3 totals 15 residues. Germline trimming cut 2 bases from V and 2 bases from J; bases unmatched to any gene: 5. CDR3 in DNA: TGTGCCAGCAGCGTTGGCGGGACAGGTAACACTGAAGCTTTCTTT. Protein: CASSVGGTGNTEAFF.

The rearrangement links TRBV7-2 to TRBJ2-7; TRBD1 agrees at 10 bases. The CDR3 runs 16 residues. In germline, CDR1 is SGHTA, CDR2 FQGNSA. The ends lost 5 bases at V and 7 bases at J; junction bases unmatched: 14. The CDR3 DNA reads TGTGCCAGCAGCCCTAGACAGGGGGCTTCTCGGGTTGAGCAGTACTTC. Residues: CASSPRQGASRVEQYF.

This chain links TRBV18 with TRBJ2-1; 13 bases are a match to TRBD2. This CDR3 spans 20 amino acids. The germline CDR1 and CDR2 sequences are KGHSH and LQKENI. V shed 2 bases, J shed 0 bases, and the junction held 10 bases outside the gene matches. The DNA for the CDR3 is TGTGCCAGCTCACCAGGGACTAGCGGGATACCCTTTTACTCCTACAATGAGCAGTTCTTC. Amino acids: CASSPGTSGIPFYSYNEQFF.

The chain has TRBV9 and TRBJ2-5; 7 bases fit TRBD1. The J call may be incorrect, as the DNA end agrees better with TRBJ2-7. The CDR3 is 15 amino acids. CDR1 and CDR2 (germline): SGDLS, YYNGEE. Here the CDR3 reads CASSVAEGARYEQYF. As DNA, the CDR3 is TGTGCCAGCAGCGTAGCTGAGGGGGCGCGCTACGAGCAGTACTTC.

V is TRBV11-3 and J is TRBJ2-2; D gene unclear. Trimming cost V 3 bases and J 2 bases, with 4 bases left between them. Germline V gene data show CDR1 as SGHNT and CDR2 as YENEEA. The length of the CDR3 is 13 residues. CDR3 residues: CASSLINTGELFF. CDR3 sequence (DNA): TGTGCCAGCAGCTTGATCAACACCGGGGAGCTGTTTTTT.

In DNA form, the CDR3 reads TGTGCCAGCAGCCCCAGACTAGCGGGAGGGCCAGATACGCAGTATTTT. It specifies CASSPRLAGGPDTQYF. The chain couples TRBV9 to TRBJ2-3; 14 nucleotides align to TRBD2. The germline CDR1 and CDR2 sequences are SGDLS and YYNGEE. This CDR3 has 16 residues. V trimming: 4 bases; J trimming: 4 bases; junction bases outside the gene matches: 5.

The chain recombines TRBV21-1 with TRBJ2-5; the D call TRBD1 from the table was never checked on the DNA. TRBV21-1 is a recognized pseudogene. The CDR3 spans 14 residues. CDR3 region: CASSNPAQGETQYF. The CDR3 bases are TGTGCCAGCAGCAACCCGGCCCAGGGCGAGACCCAGTACTTC.

The rearrangement links TRBV14 to TRBJ1-5; 7 bases are shared with TRBD1. V trimming: 1 base; J trimming: 0 bases; junction bases outside the gene matches: 12. This CDR3 contains 19 residues. The germline CDR1 and CDR2 sequences are SGHDN and FVKESK. The CDR3 loop is CASSQVLPGQQYSNQPQHF. Here the CDR3 DNA reads TGTGCCAGCAGCCAAGTTTTACCGGGACAGCAATATAGCAATCAGCCCCAGCATTTT. Full variable domain (rest looked up from reference TRBV14 and TRBJ1-5): EAGVTQFPSHSVIEKGQTVTLRCDPISGHDNLYWYRRVMGKEIKFLLHFVKESKQDESGMPNNRFLAERTGGTYSTLKVQPAELEDSGVYFCASSQVLPGQQYSNQPQHFGDGTRLSIL.

J is TRBJ2-1 and V is TRBV27, with TRBD1 identical over 7 bases. The junction had 15 bases not matched to a gene; V was cut back by 7 bases and J by 6 bases. The CDR3 runs to 16 residues. Looked up from germline, CDR1 is MNHEY and CDR2 is SMNVEV (reference sequence). DNA for the CDR3: TGTGCCAGCAAATGGAGTTGGGACAGCCCAATCAATGAGCAGTTCTTC. Translation: CASKWSWDSPINEQFF.

This clone occurred a few times. This chain connects TRBV5-4 to TRBJ2-7, with 8 bases matching TRBD1. The CDR3 totals 17 residues. Germline loops: CDR1 SGHNT, CDR2 YYREEE (reference sequence). V shed 3 bases, J shed 1 base, and the junction held 12 bases outside the gene matches. The CDR3 DNA reads TGTGCCAGCAGCTCCGGACAGGGTACCTCCCCATCCTACGAGCAGTACTTC. Translation gives CASSSGQGTSPSYEQYF.